Listed here are 11 T cell receptor beta chains from one sample, sequenced in a study of blood T cell repertoires in COVID-19. TCRdb keeps only in-frame clones here, not all; method: immunoSEQ multiplex PCR. The repertoire holds some 160,000 clones, with 70% to 90% as singletons. Sequencing was done on a sample of peripheral blood. These receptor sequences come from a man between 60 and 75 years old with acute or convalescent COVID-19.

V gene TRBV6-1 combines with J gene TRBJ1-5, with 8 nucleotides matching TRBD1. The junction had 24 bases not matched to a gene; V was cut back by 2 bases and J by 0 bases. Per the germline V gene, CDR1 is MNHNS and CDR2 is SASEGT. This CDR3 is 23 amino acids long. The CDR3 here is CASSESTGVSAFGIWDSNQPQHF. The CDR3 DNA follows: TGTGCCAGCAGTGAATCGACAGGGGTTAGCGCCTTTGGCATTTGGGATAGCAATCAGCCCCAGCATTTT.

The CDR3 DNA is TGTGCCAGCAGCCCTGGCCCGGGAAGTGGTGAAAAACTGTTTTTT. Translated: CASSPGPGSGEKLFF. The chain is built from TRBV3-1 (or the pseudogene TRBV3-2) and TRBJ1-4; D call uncertain. The V gene's germline CDR1 is LGHDT and CDR2 YNNKEL (reference sequence). V shed 4 bases and J shed 7 bases, with 16 bases lying between them. The CDR3 is 15 residues long.

The genes are TRBV29-1 and TRBJ1-2; 9 nucleotides line up with TRBD1. V gave up 4 bases and J gave up 5 bases; unmatched junction bases: 8. Germline CDR1 reads SQVTM; CDR2 reads ANQGSEA. The CDR3 contains 14 residues. As DNA, the CDR3 is TGCAGCGTTGGGGGGGGACAGGGAGGATATGGCTACACCTTC. Encoded protein: CSVGGGQGGYGYTF.

This clone was detected once. V gene TRBV18 combines with J gene TRBJ1-1; D not certain. This CDR3 has 15 amino acids. CDR1 is KGHSH and CDR2 is LQKENI in the germline V gene. The germline V and J ends were trimmed by 2 bases and 3 bases, with 13 bases remaining between them. CDR3 sequence reads: CASSPKSYGDTEAFF. The CDR3 DNA follows: TGTGCCAGCTCACCAAAGAGCTACGGGGACACTGAAGCTTTCTTT.

This rearrangement joins TRBV5-1 to TRBJ1-4; D is ambiguous. CDR3 size: 15 residues. CDR1 SGHRS and CDR2 YFSETQ come from the germline V gene. The V gene lost 1 base and the J gene lost 4 bases, with 11 bases spanning the gap. CDR3 DNA sequence: TGCGCCAGCAGCTTGTCTAATCCGGGTAATGAAAAACTGTTTTTT. Protein sequence: CASSLSNPGNEKLFF.

The chain recombines TRBV9 with TRBJ1-5, with no clear D. V lost 4 bases, J lost 1 base, and 9 bases lay in between. There are 14 residues in the CDR3. The V gene's germline CDR1 is SGDLS and CDR2 YYNGEE. The CDR3 loop reads CASSTSESNQPQHF. The CDR3 bases are TGTGCCAGCAGCACCAGCGAGAGCAATCAGCCCCAGCATTTT.

This chain uses TRBV4-3 with TRBJ1-4, with 12 bases matching TRBD1. Germline lookup yields CDR1 LGHNA and CDR2 YSLEER. The length of the CDR3 is 17 residues. The ends lost 3 bases at V and 8 bases at J; junction bases unmatched: 10. CDR3 sequence reads: CASSHEPGQGAREKLFF. The CDR3 DNA is TGCGCCAGCAGCCATGAACCGGGACAGGGGGCGAGGGAAAAACTGTTTTTT.

The chain joins TRBV9 to TRBJ2-1, with D maybe TRBD1 (5 bases). The CDR3 spans 16 residues. V shed 3 bases and J shed 0 bases, with 13 bases lying between them. Germline V gene data show CDR1 as SGDLS and CDR2 as YYNGEE. CDR3 coding DNA: TGTGCCAGCAGCGGGGCCAGGGATTACTCCTACAATGAGCAGTTCTTC. Protein: CASSGARDYSYNEQFF.

The rearrangement joins TRBV5-4 to TRBJ1-2, with 11 bases matching TRBD1. With V trimmed by 4 bases and J by 7 bases, 6 bases remained unmatched. Looked up from germline, CDR1 is SGHNT and CDR2 is YYREEE (reference sequence). The CDR3 totals 14 residues. CDR3 sequence: CASSVGQGEGGYTF. The CDR3 bases are TGTGCCAGCAGCGTGGGACAGGGGGAAGGTGGCTACACCTTC. Together with reference TRBV5-4 and TRBJ1-2, the CDR3 gives the full variable domain: ETGVTQSPTHLIKTRGQQVTLRCSSQSGHNTVSWYQQALGQGPQFIFQYYREEENGRGNFPPRFSGLQFPNYSSELNVNALELDDSALYLCASSVGQGEGGYTFGSGTRLTVV.

This sequence joins TRBV10-1 and TRBJ1-1; the match to TRBD1 covers 9 bases. The germline gives CDR1 WNHNN, CDR2 SYGVQD (reference sequence). This CDR3 is built from 15 residues. Trimming cost V 6 bases and J 1 base; bases outside gene matches: 6. CDR3 amino acids: CASSKTGGRNTEAFF. DNA of the CDR3: TGCGCCAGCAGCAAAACAGGGGGCCGGAACACTGAAGCTTTCTTT.

This clone was seen only a few times. The chain combines TRBV18 with TRBJ1-6; TRBD1 aligns across 9 bases. This CDR3 is 14 amino acids long. The trim removed 6 bases at V and 13 bases at J, leaving 10 bases unmatched. Looked up from germline, CDR1 is KGHSH and CDR2 is LQKENI. In nucleotides, the CDR3 is TGTGCCAGCTCGCCCGGGACAGGGTTTGCCCCCCTCCACTTT. It yields the protein CASSPGTGFAPLHF.